This passage covers 5 T cell receptor beta chains from one sample sequenced in a study of CD8 T cells in ankylosing spondylitis. Each CDR3 protein gets one entry after TCRdb re-called the 5' RACE reads with MiXCR. The sample includes more than 35,000 distinct CDR3 sequences, 5.5% to 7.5% seen only once; the top ten take approximately 12%. The sequencing input was blood, either unsorted or a sorted T cell fraction (not recorded which). Receptor source: a male donor with ankylosing spondylitis or in good health (not recorded which).

This clonotype is medium-sized within its sample. The chain is built from TRBV5-1 and TRBJ2-7; D call uncertain. V shed 0 bases and J shed 1 base, with 14 bases lying between them. Per germline, CDR1 SGHRS and CDR2 YFSETQ. The CDR3 runs to 16 residues. In DNA form, the CDR3 reads TGCGCCAGCAGCTTGGGGGTGCAGGCCAATTCCTACGAGCAGTACTTC. Amino acid sequence: CASSLGVQANSYEQYF.

Ten or more counts support this clonotype. This chain joins TRBV5-1 and TRBJ2-5; 7 positions agree with TRBD1. This CDR3 has 14 amino acids. CDR1 is SGHRS, CDR2 YFSETQ, per germline. The V and J ends lost 4 bases and 1 base, in that order; junction bases with no gene match: 4. CDR3 sequence reads: CASSEGQIQETQYF. The CDR3 DNA is TGCGCCAGCAGCGAGGGACAGATCCAAGAGACCCAGTACTTC. Full variable domain (missing parts from reference TRBV5-1 and TRBJ2-5): KAGVTQTPRYLIKTRGQQVTLSCSPISGHRSVSWYQQTPGQGLQFLFEYFSETQRNKGNFPGRFSGRQFSNSRSEMNVSTLELGDSALYLCASSEGQIQETQYFGPGTRLLVL.

This clonotype was seen at least ten times. This chain joins TRBV28 and TRBJ1-2; D uncertain. From germline, CDR1 is MDHEN and CDR2 SYDVKM. The CDR3 has 12 residues. The germline V and J ends were trimmed by 4 bases and 6 bases, with 9 bases remaining between them. Here the CDR3 reads CASSSVFHGYTF. CDR3 DNA: TGTGCCAGCAGTTCGGTCTTCCATGGCTACACCTTC.

V and J are TRBV28 and TRBJ2-7; 7 nucleotides agree with TRBD2. The germline gives CDR1 MDHEN, CDR2 SYDVKM. Trimming took 0 bases from V and 5 from J; bases not matched to a gene: 4. The CDR3 length is 14 residues. The CDR3 is CASSLWAGAHEQYF. CDR3 sequence (DNA): TGTGCCAGCAGTTTATGGGCGGGAGCCCACGAGCAGTACTTC.

This clonotype was counted at least ten times. The chain uses TRBV20-1 and TRBJ1-3; 9 positions agree with TRBD1. Germline CDR1 reads DFQATT; CDR2 reads SNEGSKA (reference sequence). Trimming took 5 bases from V and 9 from J; bases not matched to a gene: 11. This CDR3 is 14 amino acids long. The CDR3 DNA reads as TGCAGTGCTCAGCCGGGACAGGGTATGGGCACCATATATTTT. This encodes CSAQPGQGMGTIYF.